This T cell receptor beta chain is drawn from a study of metastatic and nonmetastatic thyroid tumors. Turning to the study itself: Peripheral blood and tumor or nodule samples from malignant and benign thyroid patients were compared.

Until they underwent thyroid surgery, no patient had received any treatment. TCRdb re-called the PCR reads with MiXCR. The sample has about 39,000 clones; approximately 15% are singletons. This clone was seen repeatedly, ten times or more. No antigen is known for it. The CDR3 length is 12 residues. Deletions cut 3 bases from V and 4 bases from J, with 4 bases between. Looked up from germline, CDR1 is MDHEN and CDR2 is SYDVKM. Findings of the study overall: Versus benign nodules, malignant thyroid tumors reportedly had significantly higher TCR beta diversity, in blood and tumor.

The receptor was isolated from a female donor with papillary thyroid cancer or a benign thyroid nodule (not recorded which). Some clones in this sample may be carry-over from other donors' samples. This chain links TRBV28 with TRBJ1-3; D ambiguous. Sequenced material: blood. The CDR3 region has the DNA TGTGCCAGCAGTTTTCCCGGAAACACCATATATTTT. Its protein product is CASSFPGNTIYF.